Below are 26 T cell receptor beta chains sequenced from a single sample in a study of T cell responses to AZD1222 COVID-19 vaccine. Assay used: immunoSEQ multiplex PCR; TCRdb lists only in-frame clones, some missing. The repertoire includes about 100,000 clones, approximately 91% of them detected once, and around 8% sits in the top ten. The specimen was peripheral blood, collected 28 days after the second AZD1222 dose. The origin of the receptors is an adult who received the AZD1222 COVID-19 vaccine.

This clone appeared once. CDR3 loop: CASSPDGLAGEQFF. CDR3 coding DNA: TGTGCCAGCAGTCCCGACGGACTAGCGGGCGAGCAGTTCTTC. The chain recombines TRBV27 with TRBJ2-1; 11 nucleotides agree with TRBD2. This CDR3 is 14 amino acids long. Trimming took 5 bases from V and 10 from J; bases not matched to a gene: 7. CDR1 is MNHEY, CDR2 SMNVEV, per germline (reference sequence).

CDR3 nucleotides: TGTGCCAGCAGTATGTCGACAGGGGGCGTGTTCCAGCCCCAGCATTTT. It yields the protein CASSMSTGGVFQPQHF. The rearrangement uses TRBV27 and TRBJ1-5; 10 bases line up with TRBD1. Trimming at V came to 5 bases and at J to 7 bases, leaving 11 bases not matched to a gene. The CDR3 has 16 amino acids. CDR1 MNHEY and CDR2 SMNVEV come from the germline V gene (reference sequence).

The rearrangement uses TRBV28 and TRBJ2-1; D may be TRBD1 or TRBD2 (5 bases each). In germline, CDR1 is MDHEN, CDR2 SYDVKM. The CDR3 runs to 15 residues. V dropped 8 bases and J dropped 4 bases, with 18 bases sitting between them. The CDR3 sequence is CASRLGDGEYNEQFF. The CDR3 bases are TGTGCCAGCCGATTGGGGGACGGAGAATACAATGAGCAGTTCTTC.

The rearrangement links TRBV13 to TRBJ2-1; TRBD2 matches at 8 bases. Germline-derived CDR1 and CDR2 are PRHDT and FYEKMQ (reference sequence). This CDR3 has 19 residues. The trim removed 0 bases at V and 6 bases at J, leaving 16 bases unmatched. CDR3 DNA sequence: TGTGCCAGCAGCTTAGGGGTGAACCTCGTAGCGGGGCTCGCCAATGAGCAGTTCTTC. It is translated as CASSLGVNLVAGLANEQFF.

This chain uses TRBV25-1 with TRBJ2-5, with D perhaps assigned TRBD1 or TRBD2 (5 bases each). The ends were cut back, 2 bases at V and 1 base at J, with 11 bases in the middle. Per germline, CDR1 MGHDK and CDR2 SYGVNS. The CDR3 is 15 residues long. Written as DNA, the CDR3 is TGTGCCAGCAGTGAAGAGGGACGGAGCCAAGAGACCCAGTACTTC. The encoded protein is CASSEEGRSQETQYF.

The CDR3 spells CASSISPSYLYEQYF. CDR3 in DNA: TGTGCCAGTAGTATCAGCCCTAGCTATCTCTACGAGCAGTACTTC. The V gene is TRBV19, the J gene TRBJ2-7, with D maybe TRBD2 (5 bases). The ends were cut back, 3 bases at V and 3 bases at J, with 15 bases in the middle. This CDR3 has 15 amino acids. Germline V gene lookup returns CDR1 LNHDA and CDR2 SQIVND (reference sequence).

The CDR3: CASSQGQGPHYEQYF. CDR3 DNA sequence: TGTGCCAGCAGCCAGGGACAGGGGCCCCACTACGAGCAGTACTTC. This rearrangement joins TRBV7-6 to TRBJ2-7; the match to TRBD1 covers 10 bases. CDR1 is SGHVS, CDR2 FNYEAQ, per germline. Trimming removed 5 bases from V and 3 bases from J; junction bases left unmatched: 7. The length of the CDR3 is 15 residues.

V is TRBV14 and J is TRBJ2-7; D gene ambiguous. Germline CDR1 SGHDN, CDR2 FVKESK. This CDR3 contains 12 residues. The germline V and J ends were trimmed by 0 bases and 8 bases, with 8 bases remaining between them. The CDR3 DNA reads TGTGCCAGCAGCCAAGAGGGCCCCAAGCAGTACTTC. Translation gives CASSQEGPKQYF.

A note on this clone: The junction departs from germline at one end; a sequencing error may be responsible. This chain joins TRBV5-1 and TRBJ2-2, with TRBD2 matching 10 bases. CDR1 and CDR2 from the germline V gene are SGHRS and YFSETQ. CDR3 length: 15 residues. CDR3 bases: TGCGCCAGCAGCCGTGGGACTAGCGACACGGGGGAGCTGTTTTTT. This gives the protein CASSRGTSDTGELFF.

The chain couples TRBV10-2 to TRBJ1-5; 9 positions match TRBD1. Germline V gene sequence: CDR1 WSHSY, CDR2 SAAADI. The CDR3 is 14 amino acids. J was trimmed by 2 bases and V by 10 bases; bases with no gene match: 6. The CDR3 protein is CATRTGVGNQPQHF. CDR3 DNA sequence: TGCGCCACCAGGACAGGGGTGGGCAATCAGCCCCAGCATTTT.

The gene calls are TRBV27 and TRBJ2-7; TRBD2 agrees at 12 bases. The CDR3 runs 14 residues. Trimming at V came to 5 bases and at J to 3 bases, leaving 2 bases not matched to a gene. Germline lookup yields CDR1 MNHEY and CDR2 SMNVEV (reference sequence). The DNA for the CDR3 is TGTGCCAGCAGTGGACTAGCGGGACGCTACGAGCAGTACTTC. Translated: CASSGLAGRYEQYF.

The chain recombines TRBV29-1 with TRBJ1-1, with D hard to call. CDR3 size: 13 residues. V lost 3 bases to trimming and J lost 2 bases, with 10 bases between them. Germline values: CDR1 SQVTM, CDR2 ANQGSEA. The CDR3, as DNA: TGCAGCGTTGAGAGGACTCTAAACACTGAAGCTTTCTTT. Translating it yields CSVERTLNTEAFF.

The CDR3 sequence is CASSFPGTALYTF. The CDR3 DNA follows: TGTGCCAGCAGTTTTCCCGGGACAGCACTCTACACCTTC. The J gene is TRBJ1-2, the V gene TRBV28, with 7 bases aligning to TRBD1. The germline CDR1 and CDR2 sequences are MDHEN and SYDVKM. The V gene end was trimmed by 3 bases and the J gene end by 10 bases; junction bases not matched to a gene: 8. CDR3 length: 13 residues.

The count of this clone is one. This chain uses TRBV6-5 with TRBJ1-6; D call uncertain. This CDR3 region has 14 residues. The germline CDR1 and CDR2 sequences are MNHEY and SVGAGI. The ends were cut back, 8 bases at V and 10 bases at J, with 18 bases in the middle. CDR3 protein: CASYDARAGSPLHF. In DNA, the CDR3 is TGTGCCAGCTATGACGCGCGGGCTGGATCACCCCTCCACTTT.

This clone was recorded only once. J is TRBJ2-7 and V is TRBV28, with 7 bases lining up with TRBD2. Germline-derived CDR1 and CDR2 are MDHEN and SYDVKM. V lost 4 bases, J lost 2 bases, and 8 bases stayed unmatched. There are 15 residues in the CDR3. Here the CDR3 DNA reads TGTGCCAGCAGTTCTCCCCCTAGCGGACCCTACGAGCAGTACTTC. It is translated as CASSSPPSGPYEQYF. Complete variable domain (other parts from reference TRBV28 and TRBJ2-7): DVKVTQSSRYLVKRTGEKVFLECVQDMDHENMFWYRQDPGLGLRLIYFSYDVKMKEKGDIPEGYSVSREKKERFSLILESASTNQTSMYLCASSSPPSGPYEQYFGPGTRLTVT.

The chain uses TRBV7-2 and TRBJ1-3; the D is unclear. CDR1 is SGHTA, CDR2 FQGNSA, per germline. The CDR3 consists of 14 residues. Deletions cut 4 bases from V and 4 bases from J, with 11 bases between. Written as DNA, the CDR3 is TGTGCCAGCAGCTACGACCCATCGGGAAACACCATATATTTT. Translated, it gives CASSYDPSGNTIYF.

The CDR3: CASSPEGIYSNQPQHF. DNA for the CDR3: TGTGCCAGCAGCCCAGAGGGAATTTATAGCAATCAGCCCCAGCATTTT. V gene TRBV7-6 combines with J gene TRBJ1-5; D is unresolved. V lost 5 bases and J 0 bases, leaving 14 bases between the germline ends. The CDR3 runs to 16 residues. CDR1 and CDR2 from the germline V gene are SGHVS and FNYEAQ.

This chain connects TRBV28 to TRBJ1-3; 9 positions match TRBD1. There are 16 residues in the CDR3. V lost 7 bases and J lost 3; bases outside the gene matches: 10. The germline V gene encodes CDR1 MDHEN and CDR2 SYDVKM. Here the CDR3 reads CASTLGDRALGNTIYF. In DNA form, the CDR3 reads TGTGCCAGCACTCTGGGGGACAGGGCTCTTGGAAACACCATATATTTT.

V usage is TRBV11-3 and J usage is TRBJ2-1, with D maybe TRBD2 (6 bases). The CDR3 is made up of 15 amino acids. V lost 1 base and J lost 9, with 16 bases in between. CDR1 is SGHNT, CDR2 YENEEA, per germline. The CDR3: CASSLGDGRGGEQFF. In nucleotides, the CDR3 is TGTGCCAGCAGCTTAGGGGACGGGAGAGGAGGTGAGCAGTTCTTC.

The gene calls are TRBV7-9 and TRBJ1-4, with 8 bases lining up with TRBD1. The CDR3 is 14 amino acids. In germline, CDR1 is SEHNR, CDR2 FQNEAQ (reference sequence). The J segment lost 8 bases and the V segment lost 5 bases, leaving 7 bases of the junction unmatched. The CDR3: CASSLGQVGEKLFF. The CDR3 DNA reads as TGTGCCAGCAGCCTGGGACAGGTCGGAGAAAAACTGTTTTTT.

This clone was seen only once. The J gene is TRBJ2-1, the V gene TRBV7-3; 7 bases match TRBD1. The J segment lost 6 bases and the V segment lost 2 bases, leaving 1 base of the junction unmatched. From germline, CDR1 is SGHTA and CDR2 FQGTGA. There are 13 residues in the CDR3. The CDR3 loop is CASSLAGGNEQFF. DNA of the CDR3: TGTGCCAGCAGCTTAGCAGGGGGCAATGAGCAGTTCTTC.

The gene calls are TRBV2 and TRBJ2-2; 9 nucleotides match TRBD2. V shed 6 bases, J shed 6 bases, and the junction held 2 bases outside the gene matches. This CDR3 contains 13 residues. Germline V gene sequence: CDR1 SNHLY, CDR2 FYNNEI. This chain's CDR3 is CASRVAGAGELFF. The CDR3 region has the DNA TGTGCCAGCAGAGTAGCGGGGGCCGGGGAGCTGTTTTTT.

CDR3 coding DNA: TGTGCCAGCAGCTTACTAGCGGAGCCCTACAATGAGCAGTTCTTC. This sequence encodes CASSLLAEPYNEQFF. This chain joins TRBV5-6 and TRBJ2-1, with 8 bases identical to TRBD2. Germline-derived CDR1 and CDR2 are SGHDT and YYEEEE. The CDR3 runs to 15 residues. Trimming took 2 bases from V and 2 from J; bases not matched to a gene: 3.

This chain uses TRBV7-2 with TRBJ2-5, with D hard to call. Germline-derived CDR1 and CDR2 are SGHTA and FQGNSA. This CDR3 is 13 amino acids long. With 2 bases removed from V and 3 bases from J, the gap between germline ends came to 7 bases. The CDR3 DNA is TGTGCCAGCAGCTTAAGGCCTGAAGAGACCCAGTACTTC. This gives the protein CASSLRPEETQYF.

This chain joins TRBV5-1 and TRBJ1-6; D is unclear. V was pared by 0 bases and J by 4 bases, with 11 bases between. Germline V gives CDR1 SGHRS, CDR2 YFSETQ. This CDR3 is 16 amino acids long. For the CDR3, the DNA is TGCGCCAGCAGCTTGGTTGATGGTGATTATAATTCACCCCTCCACTTT. Amino acids: CASSLVDGDYNSPLHF.

This chain joins TRBV28 and TRBJ2-7; 9 nucleotides agree with TRBD1. This CDR3 spans 14 amino acids. Germline CDR1 reads MDHEN; CDR2 reads SYDVKM. The V segment lost 7 bases and the J segment 5 bases; nucleotides outside the gene matches: 9. CDR3 in DNA: TGTGCCAGCACCAGGGGGGACAGGGACCACGAGCAGTACTTC. Its translation is CASTRGDRDHEQYF.